The entry below gives a single TCR beta chain sequence along with its context. Its antigen is still unknown. At survey level, the immunoSEQ assay was run in its v3.0 version. Here immunoSEQ multiplex PCR was the method, and the copy in TCRdb shows in-frame clones only, minus some. This sample carries 30,000 to 40,000 clones, 83% of them seen once, and the ten largest clones take over 6.5%. The CDR3 consists of 15 residues. V shed 0 bases and J shed 4 bases, with 13 bases lying between them. Germline V gene sequence: CDR1 GTSNPN, CDR2 SVGIG (reference sequence). The data stem from a study of long-term antiretroviral therapy in people with HIV. For the study at large: The oldest samples precede the 2015 immediate-ART recommendation by about a decade. Study-level results: Dominant in the repertoire at all time points were clones expanded before ART. Blood specimens, gathered between the mid-2000s and the late 2010s, were possibly obtained under older ART regimens.

The chain employs TRBV30 and TRBJ1-3; D might be TRBD1 (5 bases). The origin of this receptor is a man between 18 and 35 years old with HIV. The sequenced sample was unsorted PBMCs, obtained 0.4 years before starting antiretroviral therapy. The CDR3 bases are TGTGCCTGGAGTGTGGGACCCGCCTGGGGAAACACCATATATTTT. Residues: CAWSVGPAWGNTIYF.